This T cell receptor beta chain was retrieved from a study of shared clonotypes between healthy human individuals. Sequencing was performed with immunoSEQ multiplex PCR; in TCRdb, only in-frame clones are kept and a portion is missing. The sample holds more than 2 million clones, 85% to 95% seen once. Germline CDR1 SGHTA, CDR2 FQGNSA. CDR3 length: 17 residues. The V segment lost 1 base and the J segment 2 bases; nucleotides outside the gene matches: 6. There were only Caucasian adults among the donors, and all lived in Nashville, Tennessee. The V and J genes are TRBV7-2 and TRBJ1-2; 11 nucleotides agree with TRBD1. Sequencing used naive CD4+ T cells sorted from blood. The subset: CD45RA+ positively selected. The receptor comes from a man aged 18 to 30 in good health. The CDR3 DNA sequence: TGTGCCAGCAGCTTAGTAGCCGGACAGGGGGCCAACTATGGCTACACCTTC. This codes for CASSLVAGQGANYGYTF. The full variable domain, completed using reference TRBV7-2 and TRBJ1-2, is GAGVSQSPSNKVTEKGKDVELRCDPISGHTALYWYRQSLGQGLEFLIYFQGNSAPDKSGLPSDRFSAERTGGSVSTLTIQRTQQEDSAVYLCASSLVAGQGANYGYTFGSGTRLTVV.